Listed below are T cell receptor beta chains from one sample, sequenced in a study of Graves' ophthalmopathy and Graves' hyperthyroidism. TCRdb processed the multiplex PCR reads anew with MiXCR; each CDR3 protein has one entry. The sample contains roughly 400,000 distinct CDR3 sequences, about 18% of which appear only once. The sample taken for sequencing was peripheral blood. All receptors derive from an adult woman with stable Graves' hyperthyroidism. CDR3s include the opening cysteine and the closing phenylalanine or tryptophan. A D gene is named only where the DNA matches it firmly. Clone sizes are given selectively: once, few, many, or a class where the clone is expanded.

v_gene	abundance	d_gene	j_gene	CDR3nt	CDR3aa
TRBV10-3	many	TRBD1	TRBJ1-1	TGTGCCATCAGTGAGACTCCGACAGGGGAAGCTTTCTTT	CAISETPTGEAFF
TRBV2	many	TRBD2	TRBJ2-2	TGTGCCACCACTCGGGAAGCGGGAGATACCGGGGAGCTGTTTTTT	CATTREAGDTGELFF
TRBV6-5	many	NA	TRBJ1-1	TGTGCCAGCAGTTACTCGATGGGGGGGGAGAACACTGAAGCTTTCTTT	CASSYSMGGENTEAFF
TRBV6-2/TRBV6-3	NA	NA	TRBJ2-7	TGTGCCAGCGGGGAGGGGGACAGCTCCTACGAGCAGTACTTC	CASGEGDSSYEQYF
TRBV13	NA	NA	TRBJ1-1	TGTGCCAGCAGCTTAGGATACAGGGATACTGAAGCTTTCTTT	CASSLGYRDTEAFF
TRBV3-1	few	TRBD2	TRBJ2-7	TGTGCCAGCAGCCAAGGGACTAGCGGACCGACCTACGAGCAGTACTTC	CASSQGTSGPTYEQYF
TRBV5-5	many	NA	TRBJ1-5	TGTGCCAGCAGCTTGCGATGGGGGGAAGGGCAGCCCCAGCATTTT	CASSLRWGEGQPQHF
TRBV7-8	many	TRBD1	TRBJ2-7	TGTGCCAGCAGCTTCCCGACAGGGGGCTCCTACGAGCAGTACTTC	CASSFPTGGSYEQYF
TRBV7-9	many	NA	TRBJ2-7	TGTGCCAGCAGCTTAGCAGGGCGAGGAGAGCAGTACTTC	CASSLAGRGEQYF
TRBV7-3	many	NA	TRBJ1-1	TGTGCCAGCAGTAGGGGAGGGGAAGCTGAAGCTTTCTTT	CASSRGGEAEAFF
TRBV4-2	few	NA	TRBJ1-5	TGTGCCAGCAGCCAAGAAGGTCAGGGATTCAATCAGCCCCAGCATTTT	CASSQEGQGFNQPQHF
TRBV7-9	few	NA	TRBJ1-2	TGTGCCAGCAGCTTTCAGCCAGCTATTAACTATGGCTACACCTTC	CASSFQPAINYGYTF
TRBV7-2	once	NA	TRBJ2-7	TGTGCCAGCAGCTTATCCCCCGCAGCCTACGAGCAGTACTTC	CASSLSPAAYEQYF
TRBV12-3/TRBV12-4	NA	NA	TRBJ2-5	TGTGCCAGCAGTCGGCTTGGGGAAGAGACCCAGTACTTC	CASSRLGEETQYF
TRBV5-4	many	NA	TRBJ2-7	TGTGCCAGCAGCTTACCACAGGGACGCGAGCAGTACTTC	CASSLPQGREQYF
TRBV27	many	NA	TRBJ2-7	TGTGCCAGCAGTCCGTTAACAGGGTACGAGCAGTACTTC	CASSPLTGYEQYF
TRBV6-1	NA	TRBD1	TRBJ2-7	TGTGCCAGCACTACAGGGGGATCCACCTACGAGCAGTACTTC	CASTTGGSTYEQYF
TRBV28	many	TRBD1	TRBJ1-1	TGTGCCAGCACCCACCCCCAACAGGGGACTGCTTTCTTT	CASTHPQQGTAFF
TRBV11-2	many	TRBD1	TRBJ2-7	TGTGCCAGCATCGGAAAGGGACAGACCTACGAGCAGTACTTC	CASIGKGQTYEQYF
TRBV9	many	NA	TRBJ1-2	TGTGCCAGCAGCGTAGGCCTATGGGATGGCTACACCTTC	CASSVGLWDGYTF
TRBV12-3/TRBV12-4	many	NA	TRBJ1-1	TGTGCCAGCAGGGGTAGGGCTGAAGCTTTCTTT	CASRGRAEAFF
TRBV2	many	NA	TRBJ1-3	TGTGCCAGCAGTCGCCAGGGAAACACCATATATTTT	CASSRQGNTIYF
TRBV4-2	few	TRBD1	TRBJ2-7	TGTGCCAGCACCCTGGACAGGGGAAGCTACGAGCAGTACTTC	CASTLDRGSYEQYF
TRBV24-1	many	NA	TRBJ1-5	TGTGCCACCAGTGACACCGGACAGCCGTCTAATCAGCCCCAGCATTTT	CATSDTGQPSNQPQHF
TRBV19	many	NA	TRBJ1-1	TGTGCCAGTAGTCCGGGGATGAACACTGAAGCTTTCTTT	CASSPGMNTEAFF
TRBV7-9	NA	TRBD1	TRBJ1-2	TGTGCCAGCAGCGACTACAGGGGGGGAGTCTATGGCTACACCTTC	CASSDYRGGVYGYTF
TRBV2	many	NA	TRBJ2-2	TGTGCCAGCACCCCCACAGGGTACGGGGAGCTGTTTTTT	CASTPTGYGELFF
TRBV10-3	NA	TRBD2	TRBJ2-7	TGTGCCATCAGGCCTAGCGGGGGGGACCAGGAGTACTTC	CAIRPSGGDQEYF
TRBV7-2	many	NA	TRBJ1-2	TGTGCCAGCAGCCACCGACGAGCCAGGATAGCTAACTATGGCTACACCTTC	CASSHRRARIANYGYTF
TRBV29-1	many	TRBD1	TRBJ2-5	TGCAGCGTTGAAGGACAGGGACCTGAGACCCAGTACTTC	CSVEGQGPETQYF
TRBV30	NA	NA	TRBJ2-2	TGTGCCTGGAGTTCCCGTACCACCGGGGAGCTGTTTTTT	CAWSSRTTGELFF
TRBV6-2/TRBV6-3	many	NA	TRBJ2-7	TGTGCCAGCGCCAAACTCGTCGTCTACGAGCAGTACTTC	CASAKLVVYEQYF
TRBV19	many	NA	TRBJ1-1	TGTGCCAGTAAGAGGGGGAACACTGAAGCTTTCTTT	CASKRGNTEAFF